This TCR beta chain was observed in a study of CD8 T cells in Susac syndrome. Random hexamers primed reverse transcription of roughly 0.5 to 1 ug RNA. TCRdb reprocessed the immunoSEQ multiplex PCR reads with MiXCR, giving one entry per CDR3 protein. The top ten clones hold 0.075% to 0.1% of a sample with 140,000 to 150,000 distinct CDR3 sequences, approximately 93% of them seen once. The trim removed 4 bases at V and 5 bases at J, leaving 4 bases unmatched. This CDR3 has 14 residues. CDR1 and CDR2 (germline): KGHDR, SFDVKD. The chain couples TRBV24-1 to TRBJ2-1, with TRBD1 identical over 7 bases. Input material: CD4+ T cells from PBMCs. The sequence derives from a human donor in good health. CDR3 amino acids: CATSEPDRDNEQFF. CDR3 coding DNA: TGTGCCACCAGTGAACCCGACAGGGACAATGAGCAGTTCTTC.